This T cell receptor beta chain was recorded in a study of blood T cells in healthy people across ages. General study points: One million T cells yielded diversity estimates that were considered underestimates. Observed TCR beta diversity per million T cells went down as age went up. This fall followed a roughly linear course with age.

Concerning this clonotype: Its antigen remains unknown.

Primers used in a second PCR of roughly 6 to 11 cycles were a sample-barcoded 5' primer and a J-beta primer mix. TCRdb processed the 5' RACE reads anew with MiXCR; each CDR3 protein has one entry. The sample yields 750,000 to 950,000 distinct CDR3 sequences, 25% to 30% seen once. Trimming took 0 bases from V and 3 from J, leaving 11 bases between them. The germline CDR1 and CDR2 sequences are LNHNV and YYDKDF (reference sequence). The CDR3 is made up of 16 amino acids. These data were also reused for a study on T cells of mothers and their children. That work states: Donation came from a few healthy Caucasian mothers together with their six children. Reads obtained per mother exceeded 8 million TCR beta CDR3 reads, with roughly 3.3 million obtained per child.

Sequenced material: blood. The V call is TRBV15, the J call TRBJ2-2; unclear D gene. The receptor's source is a boy aged 10-17 years in good health. The CDR3 loop is CATSRDSPAHTGELFF. CDR3 sequence (DNA): TGTGCCACCAGCAGAGACAGTCCAGCACACACCGGGGAGCTGTTTTTT.